This T cell receptor beta chain was observed in a study of T cells in Graves' hyperthyroidism and ophthalmopathy. Study findings and constraints: In the blood, most expanded thyroid clonotypes above 0.001 appeared as well.

The germline V gene has CDR1 SNHLY and CDR2 FYNNEI. The V and J ends lost 6 bases and 6 bases, in that order; junction bases with no gene match: 7. The CDR3 has 14 residues. Only a few counts were recorded for this clonotype. What it recognizes is unknown. From RNA transcripts, TCR beta CDR3 regions were amplified. The TCR CDR3 was amplified in a first-round RT-PCR using the HTBI primer set. Each CDR3 protein is one row after TCRdb ran MiXCR on the multiplex PCR reads. The repertoire holds hundreds of thousands of distinct CDR3 sequences, with about 17% as singletons. Graves' hyperthyroidism qualified as stable when ophthalmopathy did not progress within 18 months.

This sequence joins TRBV2 and TRBJ2-2; TRBD1 matches at 7 bases. The clonotype originates from a woman in her 30s with Graves' hyperthyroidism. Sequences were obtained from blood. The CDR3: CASSRGQEAGELFF. DNA for the CDR3: TGTGCCAGCAGCCGAGGACAGGAAGCCGGGGAGCTGTTTTTT. Full variable domain (outside the CDR3, taken from reference TRBV2 and TRBJ2-2): EPEVTQTPSHQVTQMGQEVILRCVPISNHLYFYWYRQILGQKVEFLVSFYNNEISEKSEIFDDQFSVERPDGSNFTLKIRSTKLEDSAMYFCASSRGQEAGELFFGEGSRLTVL.